This is a list of T cell receptor beta chains from one sample in a study of blood T cell repertoires in COVID-19. TCRdb's copy holds only in-frame clones and misses some; the assay was immunoSEQ multiplex PCR. This table has fewer than 250,000 clones, approximately 86% appearing once. The sample taken for sequencing was peripheral blood. Source of these receptors: a man between 60 and 75 years old with COVID-19, enrolled during active disease. The CDR3 runs from the conserved cysteine through the conserved F or W. D genes are given only for firm matches. The size entry is marked missing in some rows and otherwise reads once, few, many or a size class.

V	length	J	D	size	CDR3	DNA
TRBV11-3	14	TRBJ2-3	NA	NA	CASSLGGTTDTQYF	TGTGCCAGCAGCTTAGGGGGCACCACAGATACGCAGTATTTT
TRBV23-1	14	TRBJ1-5	TRBD1	NA	CASPSGQASQPQHF	TGCGCCAGCCCCTCCGGACAGGCGAGTCAGCCCCAGCATTTT
TRBV7-2	15	TRBJ2-2	NA	NA	CASSLEGPNTGELFF	TGTGCCAGCAGCTTGGAGGGCCCCAACACCGGGGAGCTGTTTTTT
TRBV10-3	16	TRBJ2-7	NA	NA	CAISQPGQPSSYEQYF	TGTGCCATCAGTCAACCGGGACAACCGAGCTCCTACGAGCAGTACTTC
TRBV2	14	TRBJ1-1	TRBD1	few	CASRAQGMNTEAFF	TGTGCCAGCAGGGCACAGGGGATGAACACTGAAGCTTTCTTT
TRBV27	13	TRBJ1-1	TRBD1	NA	CASSWGTDTEAFF	TGTGCCAGCAGTTGGGGGACAGACACTGAAGCTTTCTTT
TRBV6-1	17	TRBJ2-3	TRBD1	NA	CASSERAGGHSTDTQYF	TGTGCCAGCAGTGAAAGGGCAGGGGGCCATAGCACAGATACGCAGTATTTT
TRBV19	15	TRBJ2-2	TRBD1	NA	CASSIVGQGTGELFF	TGTGCCAGTAGTATAGTAGGACAGGGGACCGGGGAGCTGTTTTTT
TRBV7-9	17	TRBJ2-2	NA	NA	CASSFVASQGRTGELFF	TGTGCCAGCAGCTTTGTGGCATCCCAGGGGCGCACCGGGGAGCTGTTTTTT
TRBV11-2	15	TRBJ2-2	TRBD1	NA	CASLTGTANTGELFF	TGTGCCAGCCTAACCGGGACAGCGAACACCGGGGAGCTGTTTTTT
TRBV28	17	TRBJ2-3	TRBD2	once	CASSFTSGRPDRDTQYF	TGTGCCAGCAGTTTCACTAGCGGGAGGCCTGATAGGGATACGCAGTATTTT
TRBV5-1	14	TRBJ1-3	NA	NA	CASSLTASGNTIYF	TGCGCCAGCAGCTTGACAGCCTCTGGAAACACCATATATTTT
TRBV7-2	15	TRBJ2-7	TRBD2	NA	CASSFRSGRSNEQYF	TGTGCCAGCAGCTTCCGGAGCGGGAGAAGTAACGAGCAGTACTTC
TRBV30	13	TRBJ1-1	NA	NA	CAWRGQPNTEAFF	TGTGCCTGGAGAGGACAGCCGAACACTGAAGCTTTCTTT
TRBV19	13	TRBJ1-1	NA	once	CASSIGGLDEAFF	TGTGCCAGTAGTATCGGGGGATTGGATGAAGCTTTCTTT
TRBV29-1	11	TRBJ1-2	NA	many	CSVGREDGYTF	TGCAGCGTTGGAAGGGAGGATGGCTACACCTTC
TRBV28	13	TRBJ2-7	TRBD2	NA	CATTGTRGGEQYF	TGTGCGACAACCGGGACTAGGGGGGGCGAGCAGTACTTC
TRBV15	14	TRBJ1-3	NA	NA	CATSSWDTGNTIYF	TGTGCCACCAGCAGTTGGGACACTGGAAACACCATATATTTT
TRBV30	14	TRBJ2-5	NA	NA	CAWTKGLSQETQYF	TGTGCCTGGACCAAGGGACTTTCACAAGAGACCCAGTACTTC
TRBV19	14	TRBJ2-7	TRBD2	NA	CASSMSGGSYEQYF	TGTGCCAGTAGTATGAGCGGGGGCTCCTACGAGCAGTACTTC
TRBV10-1	15	TRBJ2-5	TRBD1	NA	CASSERTGGIETQYF	TGCGCCAGCAGTGAGAGGACAGGGGGAATTGAGACCCAGTACTTC
TRBV18	16	TRBJ2-2	TRBD1	NA	CASSSSGQENTGELFF	TGTGCCAGCTCATCTTCGGGACAGGAAAACACCGGGGAGCTGTTTTTT
TRBV5-8	14	TRBJ1-2	TRBD1	NA	CASSWIRQGDGYTF	TGTGCCAGCAGCTGGATCAGACAGGGAGATGGCTACACCTTC
TRBV5-1	15	TRBJ1-5	TRBD1	NA	CASSPGTEFNQPQHF	TGCGCCAGCAGCCCCGGGACAGAATTCAATCAGCCCCAGCATTTT
TRBV19	16	TRBJ1-1	NA	NA	CASSTPGGRRNTEAFF	TGTGCCAGTAGTACTCCGGGGGGGCGGAGGAACACTGAAGCTTTCTTT
TRBV30	15	TRBJ1-3	TRBD1	NA	CAWSVGQSSGNTIYF	TGTGCCTGGAGTGTGGGACAGAGTTCTGGAAACACCATATATTTT
TRBV7-8	14	TRBJ1-2	TRBD1	NA	CASSAQGNNYGYTF	TGTGCCAGCAGCGCACAGGGGAATAACTATGGCTACACCTTC
TRBV6-2/TRBV6-3	16	TRBJ2-7	TRBD2	NA	CASSYRRTRSSYEQYF	TGTGCCAGCAGTTACCGGCGGACTAGGAGCTCCTACGAGCAGTACTTC
TRBV4-2	14	TRBJ1-2	TRBD1	NA	CASSPETGPSGYTF	TGTGCCAGCAGCCCGGAGACAGGGCCTAGTGGCTACACCTTC
TRBV25-1	17	TRBJ2-1	NA	NA	CASSEYAGLLDYNEQFF	TGTGCCAGCAGTGAATACGCAGGCCTATTGGACTACAATGAGCAGTTCTTC
TRBV28	14	TRBJ1-1	TRBD1	few	CASSRGQGRFAAFF	TGTGCCAGCAGCCGGGGACAGGGGAGGTTCGCAGCTTTCTTT
TRBV24-1	14	TRBJ2-7	NA	NA	CATRPGQRIYEQYF	TGTGCCACCAGACCGGGACAAAGGATCTACGAGCAGTACTTC
TRBV18	13	TRBJ2-5	NA	NA	CASSPPGEETQYF	TGTGCCAGCTCACCACCCGGGGAAGAGACCCAGTACTTC
TRBV7-2	11	TRBJ1-1	NA	once	CASSLYQEAFF	TGTGCCAGCAGCTTATATCAGGAAGCTTTCTTT
TRBV19	14	TRBJ1-1	TRBD1	once	CASSAGTGSSEAFF	TGTGCCAGTAGTGCCGGGACAGGGTCGTCTGAAGCTTTCTTT
TRBV15	15	TRBJ2-2	TRBD1	NA	CATSRTDREAGELFF	TGTGCCACCAGCAGAACGGACAGGGAAGCCGGGGAGCTGTTTTTT
TRBV10-3	13	TRBJ2-3	TRBD1	NA	CAIGQGSTDTQYF	TGTGCCATCGGACAGGGCAGCACAGATACGCAGTATTTT
TRBV5-1	13	TRBJ1-1	NA	NA	CASGSDSNTEAFF	TGCGCCAGCGGCTCGGACAGCAACACTGAAGCTTTCTTT
TRBV2	12	TRBJ1-2	NA	few	CASRTALYGYTF	TGTGCCAGCAGGACAGCCCTCTATGGCTACACCTTC
TRBV27	16	TRBJ2-6	TRBD1	NA	CASSTYRGSGANVLTF	TGTGCCAGCAGTACCTACAGGGGCTCAGGGGCCAACGTCCTGACTTTC
TRBV29-1	13	TRBJ1-1	NA	NA	CSTAGTANTEAFF	TGCAGCACTGCGGGGACTGCGAACACTGAAGCTTTCTTT
TRBV28	14	TRBJ1-2	TRBD1	NA	CASRPTGGDDGYTF	TGTGCCAGCAGACCCACAGGGGGAGATGATGGCTACACCTTC
TRBV5-1	14	TRBJ2-7	NA	NA	CASSLTPSSYEQYF	TGCGCCAGCAGCTTGACTCCTAGCTCCTACGAGCAGTACTTC
TRBV5-4	14	TRBJ1-4	NA	NA	CASSLDRVNEKLFF	TGTGCCAGCAGCTTGGACAGGGTAAATGAAAAACTGTTTTTT
TRBV7-9	12	TRBJ2-1	NA	NA	CASSLGTREQFF	TGTGCCAGCAGCTTGGGGACAAGGGAGCAGTTCTTC
TRBV2	14	TRBJ2-3	TRBD1	NA	CASESGQGLNTQYF	TGTGCCAGCGAATCGGGACAGGGGTTAAATACGCAGTATTTT
TRBV5-8	16	TRBJ2-3	TRBD1	NA	CASSLLGTGVTDTQYF	TGTGCCAGCAGCCTGTTAGGGACAGGGGTCACAGATACGCAGTATTTT
TRBV19	14	TRBJ2-2	NA	NA	CASSMAHNTGELFF	TGTGCCAGTAGTATGGCTCACAACACCGGGGAGCTGTTTTTT
TRBV5-6	16	TRBJ2-1	TRBD2	NA	CASSWGLAGGGYEQFF	TGTGCCAGCAGCTGGGGACTAGCGGGAGGAGGCTATGAGCAGTTCTTC
TRBV3-1/TRBV3-2	17	TRBJ1-3	TRBD1	NA	CASSQERARGQGNTIYF	TGTGCCAGCAGCCAAGAAAGGGCCAGGGGGCAAGGAAACACCATATATTTT
TRBV3-1/TRBV3-2	17	TRBJ2-7	TRBD2	NA	CASSLWTSGRAPYEQYF	TGTGCCAGCAGCCTATGGACTAGCGGGAGGGCCCCCTACGAGCAGTACTTC
TRBV4-2	17	TRBJ2-2	NA	NA	CASSQDLGRGNTGELFF	TGTGCCAGCAGCCAAGATCTGGGCAGGGGGAACACCGGGGAGCTGTTTTTT
TRBV5-1	14	TRBJ2-5	NA	NA	CASSLATAGETQYF	TGCGCCAGCAGCTTGGCGACGGCAGGGGAGACCCAGTACTTC